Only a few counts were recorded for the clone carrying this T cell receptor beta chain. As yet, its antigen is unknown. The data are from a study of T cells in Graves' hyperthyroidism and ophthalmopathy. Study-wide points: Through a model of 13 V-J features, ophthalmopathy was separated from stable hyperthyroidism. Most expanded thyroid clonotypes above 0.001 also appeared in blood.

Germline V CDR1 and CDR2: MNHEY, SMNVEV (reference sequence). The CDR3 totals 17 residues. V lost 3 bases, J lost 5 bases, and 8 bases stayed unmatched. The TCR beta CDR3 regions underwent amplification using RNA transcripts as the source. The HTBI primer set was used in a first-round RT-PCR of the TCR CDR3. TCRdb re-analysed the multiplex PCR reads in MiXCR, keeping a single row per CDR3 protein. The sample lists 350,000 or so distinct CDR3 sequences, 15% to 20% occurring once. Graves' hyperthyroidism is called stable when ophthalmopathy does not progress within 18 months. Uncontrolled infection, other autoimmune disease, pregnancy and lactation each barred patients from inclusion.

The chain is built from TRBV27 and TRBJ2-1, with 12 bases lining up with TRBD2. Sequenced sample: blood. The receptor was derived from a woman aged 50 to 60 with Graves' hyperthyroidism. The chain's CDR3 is CASSFTLLAGGNNEQFF. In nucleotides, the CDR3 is TGTGCCAGCAGTTTCACCTTACTAGCGGGAGGCAACAATGAGCAGTTCTTC.